These 23 T cell receptor beta chains were all obtained from the same sample, sequenced in a study of T cells in Graves' hyperthyroidism and ophthalmopathy. Amplification of TCR beta CDR3 regions was performed using RNA transcripts as template. In the first-round RT-PCR of the TCR CDR3, the HTBI primer set was used. TCRdb re-analysed the multiplex PCR reads in MiXCR, keeping a single row per CDR3 protein. This sample carries approximately 620,000 distinct CDR3 sequences, about 15% of them seen once, and the ten largest clones take 5% to 7%. Specimen: blood. The receptors stem from a woman aged 30 to 39 with Graves' hyperthyroidism that later progressed to Graves' ophthalmopathy.

This clonotype was seen repeatedly, ten times or more. The chain has TRBV6-5 and TRBJ2-6, with 7 bases that match TRBD2. V lost 2 bases and J lost 4; bases outside the gene matches: 8. This CDR3 has 17 residues. Germline CDR1 MNHEY, CDR2 SVGAGI. CDR3 region: CASSYPAGTNGANVLTF. CDR3 DNA sequence: TGTGCCAGCAGTTACCCGGCAGGGACTAACGGGGCCAACGTCCTGACTTTC.

This clonotype was recorded many times. The chain is built from TRBV11-3 and TRBJ2-3, with D maybe TRBD2 (6 bases). Germline assignment: CDR1 SGHNT and CDR2 YENEEA. V shed 5 bases and J shed 0 bases, with 9 bases lying between them. CDR3 length equals 14 residues. Here the CDR3 DNA reads TGTGCCAGCAGCGTCAGCGGGAGCACAGATACGCAGTATTTT. It is translated as CASSVSGSTDTQYF.

This clonotype occurred many times. The rearrangement links TRBV2 to TRBJ1-1, with D uncertain. The CDR3 consists of 13 residues. V lost 8 bases to trimming and J lost 0 bases, with 10 bases between them. Germline-derived CDR1 and CDR2 are SNHLY and FYNNEI. CDR3 sequence reads: CASHTQLNTEAFF. Written as DNA, the CDR3 is TGTGCCAGCCACACTCAGTTGAACACTGAAGCTTTCTTT.

This clonotype was observed a few times. V gene TRBV6-2 or TRBV6-3 combines with J gene TRBJ2-7; 7 nucleotides line up with TRBD2. Germline CDR1 MNHEY, CDR2 SVGEGT. The CDR3 extends over 15 amino acids. V lost 2 bases to trimming and J lost 1 base; unmatched junction nucleotides: 5. The CDR3 here is CASSYGTTFSYEQYF. CDR3 coding DNA: TGTGCCAGCAGTTACGGGACTACTTTTTCCTACGAGCAGTACTTC.

This clonotype showed up many times. The rearrangement links TRBV29-1 to TRBJ2-5, with 7 bases identical to TRBD2. V gave up 7 bases and J gave up 2 bases; unmatched junction bases: 4. The CDR3 is 12 residues long. Germline CDR1 reads SQVTM; CDR2 reads ANQGSEA. In DNA form, the CDR3 reads TGCAGCGGTGGGAGGGGACAAGAGACCCAGTACTTC. It translates to CSGGRGQETQYF. Combining the CDR3 with reference TRBV29-1 and TRBJ2-5 gives the whole variable domain SAVISQKPSRDICQRGTSLTIQCQVDSQVTMMFWYRQQPGQSLTLIATANQGSEATYESGFVIDKFPISRPNLTFSTLTVSNMSPEDSSIYLCSGGRGQETQYFGPGTRLLVL.

This clonotype appeared a few times. The chain employs TRBV20-1 and TRBJ1-4, with 7 bases that match TRBD1. The CDR3 covers 14 residues. Germline loops: CDR1 DFQATT, CDR2 SNEGSKA (reference sequence). V lost 4 bases to trimming and J lost 5 bases; unmatched junction nucleotides: 7. The CDR3 loop reads CSATPGQLNEKLFF. For the CDR3, the DNA is TGCAGTGCTACCCCGGGACAGTTAAATGAAAAACTGTTTTTT.

This clonotype was seen ten or more times. This rearrangement joins TRBV7-2 to TRBJ2-7; no clear D gene. Germline CDR1 and CDR2: SGHTA and FQGNSA. The CDR3 has 14 residues. V was pared by 5 bases and J by 2 bases, with 13 bases between. This CDR3 is CASSPRPGPYEQYF. Here the CDR3 DNA reads TGTGCCAGCAGCCCTCGTCCGGGCCCCTACGAGCAGTACTTC.

This chain connects TRBV20-1 to TRBJ1-3, with unresolved D. Looked up from germline, CDR1 is DFQATT and CDR2 is SNEGSKA (reference sequence). Between the trimmed V and J ends, which lost 1 base and 0 bases, there was a span of 16 bases. The CDR3 spans 17 residues. The CDR3 protein is CSARGVGNTASGNTIYF. Written as DNA, the CDR3 is TGCAGTGCTAGAGGCGTAGGCAACACGGCCTCTGGAAACACCATATATTTT.

This clonotype was seen ten or more times. The chain uses TRBV7-3 and TRBJ1-1, with D uncertain. V lost 5 bases to trimming and J lost 1 base, with 8 bases between them. The germline V gene encodes CDR1 SGHTA and CDR2 FQGTGA. The CDR3 has 13 residues. The CDR3 loop reads CASSAGTNTEAFF. For the CDR3, the DNA is TGTGCCAGCAGCGCAGGCACGAACACTGAAGCTTTCTTT.

This clonotype was seen repeatedly, ten times or more. The chain joins TRBV29-1 to TRBJ1-2, with a tentative D call TRBD1 (5 bases). Per the germline V gene, CDR1 is SQVTM and CDR2 is ANQGSEA. V lost 3 bases and J 1 base, leaving 12 bases between the germline ends. This CDR3 region has 14 residues. The CDR3 spells CSVEGGGDNYGYTF. In DNA, the CDR3 is TGCAGCGTTGAGGGGGGAGGAGATAACTATGGCTACACCTTC. Full variable domain (remainder filled in from reference TRBV29-1 and TRBJ1-2): SAVISQKPSRDICQRGTSLTIQCQVDSQVTMMFWYRQQPGQSLTLIATANQGSEATYESGFVIDKFPISRPNLTFSTLTVSNMSPEDSSIYLCSVEGGGDNYGYTFGSGTRLTVV.

This clonotype occurred many times. The chain employs TRBV2 and TRBJ2-7; 10 bases are a match to TRBD1. CDR3 length: 15 residues. With 4 bases clipped from V and 3 bases from J, the junction kept 6 bases outside the gene matches. Per germline, CDR1 SNHLY and CDR2 FYNNEI. DNA of the CDR3: TGTGCCAGCAGTGGGACCGGGACAGGGGTCTACGAGCAGTACTTC. Translation gives CASSGTGTGVYEQYF.

There are many counts of this clonotype. The chain has TRBV6-2 or TRBV6-3 and TRBJ2-5; D is unresolved. The V gene's germline CDR1 is MNHEY and CDR2 SVGEGT. This CDR3 region has 15 residues. Deletions cut 1 base from V and 3 bases from J, with 12 bases between. The CDR3 DNA sequence: TGTGCCAGCAGTTACTACCGGGCTGAAGAAGAGACCCAGTACTTC. Its protein is CASSYYRAEEETQYF.

This clonotype was seen at least ten times. This sequence joins TRBV28 and TRBJ2-7, with D possibly being TRBD1 (6 bases). Trimming removed 5 bases at V and 5 bases at J, with 16 bases between. The CDR3 runs to 14 residues. Germline V lookup: CDR1 MDHEN, CDR2 SYDVKM. The CDR3, as DNA: TGTGCCAGCAGTCTACAGGGATCCCTACACGAGCAGTACTTC. It specifies CASSLQGSLHEQYF.

The chain employs TRBV11-3 and TRBJ2-2; 9 nucleotides agree with TRBD2. With 0 bases clipped from V and 6 bases from J, the junction kept 8 bases outside the gene matches. Germline V gene sequence: CDR1 SGHNT, CDR2 YENEEA. The CDR3 contains 17 residues. DNA for the CDR3: TGTGCCAGCAGCTTAGATTCTTTGCGGGGGGGCTCCGGGGAGCTGTTTTTT. Encoded protein: CASSLDSLRGGSGELFF. Based on the CDR3 plus reference TRBV11-3 and TRBJ2-2, the full variable domain is EAGVVQSPRYKIIEKKQPVAFWCNPISGHNTLYWYLQNLGQGPELLIRYENEEAVDDSQLPKDRFSAERLKGVDSTLKIQPAELGDSAVYLCASSLDSLRGGSGELFFGEGSRLTVL.

There are many counts of this clonotype. The CDR3 bases are TGTGCCAGCAGCCGACTAGCGGGAGTTCGGGATGAGCAGTTCTTC. It yields the protein CASSRLAGVRDEQFF. The rearrangement uses TRBV2 and TRBJ2-1; 12 nucleotides match TRBD2. V shed 6 bases and J 8 bases; nucleotides not matched to a gene: 8. The CDR3 spans 15 residues. CDR1 and CDR2 (germline): SNHLY, FYNNEI. The whole variable domain, filled in from reference TRBV2 and TRBJ2-1, reads EPEVTQTPSHQVTQMGQEVILRCVPISNHLYFYWYRQILGQKVEFLVSFYNNEISEKSEIFDDQFSVERPDGSNFTLKIRSTKLEDSAMYFCASSRLAGVRDEQFFGPGTRLTVL.

This clonotype was counted ten times or more. The rearrangement links TRBV10-3 to TRBJ2-7; 7 bases line up with TRBD2. The length of the CDR3 is 12 residues. With 11 bases clipped from V and 6 bases from J, the junction kept 10 bases outside the gene matches. Germline V lookup: CDR1 ENHRY, CDR2 SYGVKD. Here the CDR3 reads CASWGGDGEQYF. In DNA, the CDR3 is TGTGCCTCCTGGGGGGGTGACGGCGAGCAGTACTTC.

This clonotype was found many times. CDR3 in amino acids: CASSRDGPEETQYF. The CDR3, as DNA: TGTGCCAGCAGCCGGGACGGTCCGGAAGAGACCCAGTACTTC. The chain uses TRBV11-3 and TRBJ2-5; D might be TRBD1 or TRBD2, each matching 5 bases. The CDR3 is 14 residues long. V gave up 5 bases and J gave up 3 bases, with 13 bases separating them. Germline assignment: CDR1 SGHNT and CDR2 YENEEA.

The CDR3 reads CATASGTSGAYEQYF. Written as DNA, the CDR3 is TGTGCCACCGCGTCTGGGACATCCGGCGCCTACGAGCAGTACTTC. The rearrangement links TRBV10-3 to TRBJ2-7; possible D gene TRBD1, 6 bases. Germline lookup yields CDR1 ENHRY and CDR2 SYGVKD. Trimming shortened V by 10 bases and J by 2 bases, and 21 bases separated the two germline ends. The CDR3 is 15 amino acids.

This clonotype showed up just a few times. J is TRBJ1-4 and V is TRBV5-6, with TRBD1 as a possible D gene (5 bases). In germline, CDR1 is SGHDT, CDR2 YYEEEE. V gave up 1 base and J gave up 3 bases, with 10 bases separating them. The CDR3 extends over 15 amino acids. Here the CDR3 reads CASSLRGTSNEKLFF. CDR3 bases: TGTGCCAGCAGCTTGAGGGGTACTTCTAATGAAAAACTGTTTTTT. Drawing the rest from reference TRBV5-6 and TRBJ1-4, the complete variable domain is DAGVTQSPTHLIKTRGQQVTLRCSPKSGHDTVSWYQQALGQGPQFIFQYYEEEERQRGNFPDRFSGHQFPNYSSELNVNALLLGDSALYLCASSLRGTSNEKLFFGSGTQLSVL.

This clonotype was detected many times. The chain recombines TRBV10-3 with TRBJ1-2, with TRBD1 identical over 7 bases. From germline, CDR1 is ENHRY and CDR2 SYGVKD. Trimming took 6 bases from V and 4 from J; bases not matched to a gene: 8. There are 14 residues in the CDR3. CDR3 sequence (DNA): TGTGCCATCAGCGGACAGGCGGTCCCCTATGGCTACACCTTC. Translating it yields CAISGQAVPYGYTF.

A few counts support this clonotype. The rearrangement uses TRBV10-3 and TRBJ1-1; D unresolved. The CDR3 loop spans 11 amino acids. V was clipped by 6 bases and J by 6 bases, with 8 bases between them. Germline V gene sequence: CDR1 ENHRY, CDR2 SYGVKD. The CDR3 is CAISPGAEAFF. CDR3 nucleotide sequence: TGTGCCATCAGCCCTGGGGCTGAAGCTTTCTTT.

This clonotype has ten or more counts. The CDR3, as DNA: TGTGCCAGCAGCTTCGACAGCGCAGATACGCAGTATTTT. Its protein product is CASSFDSADTQYF. J is TRBJ2-3 and V is TRBV7-9, with D possibly being TRBD1 (5 bases). V was pared by 3 bases and J by 4 bases, with 8 bases between. The CDR3 spans 13 residues. Per the germline V gene, CDR1 is SEHNR and CDR2 is FQNEAQ (reference sequence). The full variable domain, its missing parts supplied by reference TRBV7-9 and TRBJ2-3, is DTGVSQNPRHKITKRGQNVTFRCDPISEHNRLYWYRQTLGQGPEFLTYFQNEAQLEKSRLLSDRFSAERPKGSFSTLEIQRTEQGDSAMYLCASSFDSADTQYFGPGTRLTVL.

The V call is TRBV27, the J call TRBJ2-7; TRBD2 is a possible D gene (5 bases). Between the trimmed V and J ends, which lost 10 bases and 0 bases, there was a span of 22 bases. Germline V gene lookup returns CDR1 MNHEY and CDR2 SMNVEV (reference sequence). The CDR3 loop spans 16 amino acids. As DNA, the CDR3 is TGTGCCACCCCTTCCCCCCCCCGGGGTAGCTCCTACGAGCAGTACTTC. Its protein product is CATPSPPRGSSYEQYF.